This TCR beta chain comes out of a study of early T cells in non-severe SARS-CoV-2 infection. In the library, individual cDNA molecules carried attached unique molecular identifiers. TCRdb called the 5' RACE reads again in MiXCR, with one record for every CDR3 protein. The sample lists 61,000 or so distinct CDR3 sequences, 9.5% to 15% occurring once. This clonotype was recorded a few times. Its antigen is unknown. Findings and limits, study-wide: Reliance on VDJdb matching favored anti-spike CD8 responses; private and CD4 specificities were missed.

Deletions cut 3 bases from V and 0 bases from J, with 10 bases between. Germline V lookup: CDR1 SGDLS, CDR2 YYNGEE. The CDR3 runs 15 residues. This clonotype originated in an adult who was a healthcare worker with PCR-confirmed SARS-CoV-2 infection or an uninfected control (not recorded which). The donor label of this sample is uncertain. The specimen comprised whole blood, sampled at baseline. The chain combines TRBV9 with TRBJ1-5; D not certain. The CDR3 nucleotides read TGTGCCAGCAGCGCCTACGAATATAGCAATCAGCCCCAGCATTTT. Protein: CASSAYEYSNQPQHF. Supplemented by reference TRBV9 and TRBJ1-5, the full variable domain reads DSGVTQTPKHLITATGQRVTLRCSPRSGDLSVYWYQQSLDQGLQFLIQYYNGEERAKGNILERFSAQQFPDLHSELNLSSLELGDSALYFCASSAYEYSNQPQHFGDGTRLSIL.